This is a list of T cell receptor beta chains from one sample in a study of technical replicates of blood from a handful of donors. Method: immunoSEQ multiplex PCR; TCRdb's copy keeps in-frame clones and lacks some. This table has roughly 50,000 clones, 90% to 95% appearing once. Source material: PBMCs. The receptors here all came from a human donor in good health. Some clones in this sample may be carry-over from other donors' samples. CDR3s include the opening cysteine and the closing phenylalanine or tryptophan. D genes are given only for firm matches. Not all rows give a size; the values are once, few, many and, for expanded clones, a class.

j_call clone_size v_call d_call cdr3_nt cdr3_aa
TRBJ2-7 - TRBV5-1 - TGCTCCAGCAGCTGGAGGACAGCCTACGAGCAGTACTTC CSSSWRTAYEQYF
TRBJ1-1 - TRBV5-1 TRBD1 TGCGCCAGCAGCCGGGACAGGGCGAACACTGAAGCTTTCTTT CASSRDRANTEAFF
TRBJ1-2 - TRBV7-9 - TGTGCCAGCAGCCCTTCAAACAGGGATGGCTACACCTTC CASSPSNRDGYTF
TRBJ2-6 - TRBV19 TRBD2 TGTGCCAGTAGCGAACTAGCGGGGGGTGGGGCCAACGTCCTGACTTTC CASSELAGGGANVLTF
TRBJ2-3 - TRBV29-1 TRBD2 TGCAGCGTCCGGACTAGCGGGAACACAGATACGCAGTATTTT CSVRTSGNTDTQYF
TRBJ2-5 - TRBV7-2 - TGTGCCAGCAGCTTATCTTCCGGGGAGACCCAGTACTTC CASSLSSGETQYF
TRBJ2-5 - TRBV9 TRBD2 TGTGCCAGCAGCGAGGCGCAGACTAGCGGGCAAGAGACCCAGTACTTC CASSEAQTSGQETQYF
TRBJ2-1 few TRBV7-8 TRBD2 TGTGCCAGCAGCTTAGTATCTAGCGGGGCGAATGAGCAGTTCTTC CASSLVSSGANEQFF
TRBJ2-1 - TRBV7-2 TRBD1 TGTGCCAGCAGCGGGAGTACAGGGGTTGGGAATGAGCAGTTCTTC CASSGSTGVGNEQFF
TRBJ2-5 - TRBV6-5 TRBD1 TGTGCCAGCAGCCGACAGGGGGCCTATGGGGAGACCCAGTACTTC CASSRQGAYGETQYF
TRBJ1-4 - TRBV7-6 - TGTGCCAGCAGCCCGGGCGGGGGGGCAGAAAAACTGTTTTTT CASSPGGGAEKLFF
TRBJ2-3 - TRBV9 TRBD1 TGTGCCAGCGGTACGGGACAGGGGACAGATACGCAGTATTTT CASGTGQGTDTQYF
TRBJ2-5 - TRBV7-9 - TGTGCCAGCAGCTCGCCGTCAGGGAAAGAGACCCAGTACTTC CASSSPSGKETQYF
TRBJ2-7 - TRBV4-2 TRBD1 TGTGCCAGCAGCCAAGATGGGACAGATTACGAGCAGTACTTC CASSQDGTDYEQYF
TRBJ2-1 - TRBV5-1 - TGCGCCAGCAGCTTCCCGCTAGCCCCCAATGAGCAGTTCTTC CASSFPLAPNEQFF
TRBJ2-1 - TRBV12-5 - TGTGCTAGTGCCCTTTCCAATGAGCAGTTCTTC CASALSNEQFF
TRBJ2-3 - TRBV9 - TGTGCCAGCAGCGGCCAACTACTAGATACACTCACAGATACGCAGTATTTT CASSGQLLDTLTDTQYF
TRBJ2-3 - TRBV10-3 TRBD2 TGTGCCATCCATAGAGGAGACAGGAGTCCGGGACTAGCGGGGCTTTTGAATCAAAATACGCAGTATTTT CAIHRGDRSPGLAGLLNQNTQYF
TRBJ2-2 - TRBV27 - TGTGCCAGCATGAGATTTAGCGAACAGAACACCGGGGAGCTGTTTTTT CASMRFSEQNTGELFF
TRBJ1-1 - TRBV30 TRBD1 TGTGCCTGGAGACCGACAGGGAGAGGCACTGAAGCTTTCTTT CAWRPTGRGTEAFF
TRBJ2-1 - TRBV4-2 TRBD2 TGTGCCAGCAGCCCCCGGCGGGGGACCTACAATGAGCAGTTCTTC CASSPRRGTYNEQFF
TRBJ1-4 - TRBV30 TRBD1 TGTGCCTGGACCCCGGGACAGGGGAGGTCGAGTAATGAAAAACTGTTTTTT CAWTPGQGRSSNEKLFF
TRBJ2-1 - TRBV6-1 TRBD2 TGTGCCAGCAGCCACGGGGGGGAGGGCCCCAATGAGCAGTTCTTC CASSHGGEGPNEQFF
TRBJ2-5 - TRBV7-6 - TGTGCCAGCAGCCAACCCCTGGGGCAGGCCCAAGAGACCCAGTACTTC CASSQPLGQAQETQYF
TRBJ1-2 - TRBV6-5 - TGTGCCAGCAGCTACGTCCGGGGAATCGCCTCTGGCTACACCTTC CASSYVRGIASGYTF
TRBJ2-5 - TRBV7-3 - TGTGCCAGCAGCTTCGCGGGACTCCCCCAAGAGACCCAGTACTTC CASSFAGLPQETQYF
TRBJ2-7 - TRBV7-8 - TGTGCCAGCAGCTTAGGTCAGACAGGTTACGAGCAGTACTTC CASSLGQTGYEQYF
TRBJ2-7 once TRBV6-1 - TGTGCCAGCAGTACACCAGGGATCTACGAGCAGTACTTC CASSTPGIYEQYF
TRBJ2-1 - TRBV28 - TGTGCCAGCAGTTTAGCGGGGGCCGCCTCGGAGGTGCAGTTCTTC CASSLAGAASEVQFF
TRBJ1-5 few TRBV6-1 TRBD1 TGTGCCAGCAATGACTTAAGACAGGGAAGCAATCAGCCCCAGCATTTT CASNDLRQGSNQPQHF
TRBJ1-4 - TRBV7-9 - TGTGCCAGCAGCCAAAAGCGGAACGAGCGAGAAAAACTGTTTTTT CASSQKRNEREKLFF
TRBJ1-6 - TRBV27 - TGTGCCAGCAGTTTGGGGGGTGGCTCCTATAATTCACCCCTCCACTTT CASSLGGGSYNSPLHF
TRBJ2-3 - TRBV7-9 - TGTGCCAGCAGCTTAGCCTTAACAGGGACAGATACGCAGTATTTT CASSLALTGTDTQYF
TRBJ2-5 - TRBV25-1 - TGTGCCAGCAGTGGCCGGGACAACCCCCGTGTGGAGACCCAGTACTTC CASSGRDNPRVETQYF
TRBJ2-7 - TRBV5-1 - TGCGCCAGCAGCATAGACAACTACGAGCAGTACTTC CASSIDNYEQYF
TRBJ2-3 - TRBV7-2 TRBD2 TGTGCCAGCAGCTTACGGATAGCGGGGGTGGGAGATACGCAGTATTTT CASSLRIAGVGDTQYF
TRBJ1-2 - TRBV29-1 TRBD1 TGCAGCGTTGACCTTCAGGGGGGCTATGGCTACACCTTC CSVDLQGGYGYTF
TRBJ2-7 once TRBV4-2 - TGTGCCAGCAGCCAAGATTTGAGGGACTACGAGCAGTACTTC CASSQDLRDYEQYF
TRBJ2-7 - TRBV30 TRBD2 TGTGCCTGGAGTGCCTCTAGCGGGCGGCGCTCCTACGAGCAGTACTTC CAWSASSGRRSYEQYF
TRBJ2-5 - TRBV4-3 TRBD2 TGCGCCAGCAGCCAAGCTAGCGGGGGGGTAAAGACCCAGTACTTC CASSQASGGVKTQYF
TRBJ2-7 - TRBV9 TRBD1 TGTGCCAGCAGCTCCCACCAGACAGGGTACGAGCAGTACTTC CASSSHQTGYEQYF